These 30 T cell receptor beta chains came from one sample sequenced in a study of blood T cell repertoires in COVID-19. Libraries were prepared by immunoSEQ multiplex PCR; TCRdb keeps only in-frame clonotypes and omits some of them. There are approximately 100,000 clones in the sample; around 84% occur only once, and 2% to 2.5% lies in the top ten. The sequencing sample was made of peripheral blood. These receptors all come from a human donor in a cohort sampled during active COVID-19.

The chain couples TRBV13 to TRBJ1-1; 7 bases match TRBD1. CDR3 length equals 15 residues. Germline trimming cut 0 bases from V and 1 base from J; bases unmatched to any gene: 2. The germline V gene has CDR1 PRHDT and CDR2 FYEKMQ (reference sequence). DNA of the CDR3: TGTGCCAGCAGCTTAGGGGACAGGAGGAACACTGAAGCTTTCTTT. Protein: CASSLGDRRNTEAFF.

There are many counts of this clone. This rearrangement joins TRBV3-1 (or the pseudogene TRBV3-2) to TRBJ2-7; 12 bases match TRBD1. The CDR3 contains 15 residues. The V gene end was trimmed by 2 bases and the J gene end by 5 bases; junction bases not matched to a gene: 4. Per germline, CDR1 LGHDT and CDR2 YNNKEL (reference sequence). CDR3 coding DNA: TGTGCCAGCAGCCAATGGGACAGGGGGCGAAACGAGCAGTACTTC. The encoded protein is CASSQWDRGRNEQYF.

This clone was counted a single time. The rearrangement joins TRBV3-1 (or the pseudogene TRBV3-2) to TRBJ2-5; the match to TRBD2 covers 12 bases. The CDR3 length is 16 residues. With 4 bases clipped from V and 4 bases from J, the junction kept 7 bases outside the gene matches. Germline V gene sequence: CDR1 LGHDT, CDR2 YNNKEL (reference sequence). CDR3 in amino acids: CASSLLGLAGRETQYF. CDR3 nucleotides: TGTGCCAGCAGCCTCCTCGGACTAGCGGGACGAGAGACCCAGTACTTC.

The chain employs TRBV4-2 and TRBJ1-4; the match to TRBD1 covers 7 bases. This CDR3 has 15 residues. Looked up from germline, CDR1 is LGHNA and CDR2 is YNFKEQ. V gave up 1 base and J gave up 4 bases; unmatched junction bases: 3. The CDR3 protein is CASSQAGQLNEKLFF. The CDR3 DNA follows: TGTGCCAGCAGCCAAGCGGGACAGCTTAATGAAAAACTGTTTTTT.

The genes are TRBV12-3 or TRBV12-4 and TRBJ1-1; TRBD1 matches 8 bases. CDR3 size: 13 residues. V gave up 5 bases and J gave up 4 bases; unmatched junction bases: 3. This chain's CDR3 is CASSLGQVTEAFF. The CDR3 DNA reads TGTGCCAGCAGTCTGGGACAGGTCACTGAAGCTTTCTTT.

The rearrangement links TRBV6-5 to TRBJ2-3; 9 nucleotides match TRBD2. The CDR3 length is 15 residues. V gave up 7 bases and J gave up 2 bases; unmatched junction bases: 7. Germline V CDR1 and CDR2: MNHEY, SVGAGI. This CDR3 reads CASIIAGVTTDTQYF. For the CDR3, the DNA is TGTGCCAGCATAATAGCGGGGGTTACCACAGATACGCAGTATTTT.

This chain joins TRBV15 and TRBJ2-2; D is perhaps TRBD1 (5 bases). This CDR3 spans 14 amino acids. Germline V gene sequence: CDR1 LNHNV, CDR2 YYDKDF (reference sequence). V shed 9 bases and J shed 4 bases, with 15 bases lying between them. CDR3 in amino acids: CATTAQATTGELFF. Written as DNA, the CDR3 is TGTGCCACGACGGCACAGGCTACCACCGGGGAGCTGTTTTTT.

This sequence joins TRBV28 and TRBJ2-1; TRBD2 agrees at 14 bases. The germline CDR1 and CDR2 sequences are MDHEN and SYDVKM. The CDR3 runs 16 residues. J was trimmed by 4 bases and V by 5 bases; bases with no gene match: 4. This chain's CDR3 is CASSRTSGGLYNEQFF. For the CDR3, the DNA is TGTGCCAGCAGTAGGACTAGCGGGGGGCTGTACAATGAGCAGTTCTTC.

V and J are TRBV6-4 and TRBJ1-1; D may be TRBD1 (6 bases). The CDR3 loop spans 16 amino acids. The germline gives CDR1 MRHNA, CDR2 SNTAGT. Trimming removed 5 bases from V and 0 bases from J, with 16 bases in between. In nucleotides, the CDR3 is TGTGCCAGCAGTCCAATTCGACAGGCCCTGAACACTGAAGCTTTCTTT. Protein product: CASSPIRQALNTEAFF.

V usage is TRBV5-1 and J usage is TRBJ2-5; the D is unclear. Germline-derived CDR1 and CDR2 are SGHRS and YFSETQ. The CDR3 totals 13 residues. The V and J ends lost 4 bases and 2 bases respectively, with 9 bases between them. CDR3: CASSPLEQETQYF. CDR3 nucleotides: TGCGCCAGCAGCCCGCTAGAACAAGAGACCCAGTACTTC.

The rearrangement joins TRBV28 to TRBJ1-6, with 7 nucleotides matching TRBD1. CDR1 and CDR2 from the germline V gene are MDHEN and SYDVKM. CDR3 length equals 13 residues. The V gene end was trimmed by 3 bases and the J gene end by 12 bases; junction bases not matched to a gene: 5. CDR3 DNA: TGTGCCAGCAGTTTTACAGGGGACCGACCCCTCCACTTT. Translation: CASSFTGDRPLHF.

The J gene is TRBJ1-1, the V gene TRBV12-3 or TRBV12-4, with D unresolved. Trimming left V 8 bases short and J 0 bases short, with 10 bases between. The CDR3 runs 13 residues. The CDR3 nucleotides are TGTGCCAGCTACACAACAGTGAACACTGAAGCTTTCTTT. Amino acid sequence: CASYTTVNTEAFF.

The V call is TRBV28, the J call TRBJ2-1; the match to TRBD1 covers 10 bases. CDR1 and CDR2 (germline): MDHEN, SYDVKM. The CDR3 runs 15 residues. Trimming at V came to 6 bases and at J to 12 bases, leaving 14 bases not matched to a gene. The CDR3 DNA follows: TGTGCCAGCAGCCCTCGACAGGGGGCTCTTGTTGTGCAGTTCTTC. Translating it yields CASSPRQGALVVQFF.

This clone was counted only a few times. This chain uses TRBV18 with TRBJ2-7; D possibly corresponds to TRBD1 (6 bases). CDR1 and CDR2 from the germline V gene are KGHSH and LQKENI. CDR3 length: 14 amino acids. V lost 6 bases and J lost 1, with 13 bases in between. The CDR3 protein is CASSKQGHSYEQYF. DNA of the CDR3: TGTGCCAGCTCCAAACAGGGACATTCCTACGAGCAGTACTTC.

The V and J genes are TRBV9 and TRBJ2-7, with TRBD2 identical over 9 bases. Germline trimming cut 1 base from V and 5 bases from J; bases unmatched to any gene: 4. The CDR3 consists of 14 residues. Germline V gives CDR1 SGDLS, CDR2 YYNGEE. CDR3 residues: CASSVSAGGHEQYF. The CDR3 DNA reads TGTGCCAGCAGCGTATCAGCGGGAGGCCACGAGCAGTACTTC. The full variable domain, completed using reference TRBV9 and TRBJ2-7, is DSGVTQTPKHLITATGQRVTLRCSPRSGDLSVYWYQQSLDQGLQFLIQYYNGEERAKGNILERFSAQQFPDLHSELNLSSLELGDSALYFCASSVSAGGHEQYFGPGTRLTVT.

CDR3 DNA sequence: TGTGCCATAACGGACAGGGGGAACACTGAAGCTTTCTTT. This gives the protein CAITDRGNTEAFF. The chain is built from TRBV19 and TRBJ1-1; 9 bases align to TRBD1. CDR3 length equals 13 residues. Germline lookup yields CDR1 LNHDA and CDR2 SQIVND (reference sequence). The junction had 4 bases not matched to a gene; V was cut back by 10 bases and J by 1 base.

The V call is TRBV11-3, the J call TRBJ2-1, with 7 bases identical to TRBD2. Germline trimming cut 5 bases from V and 4 bases from J; bases unmatched to any gene: 11. Germline values: CDR1 SGHNT, CDR2 YENEEA. The CDR3 has 16 amino acids. CDR3 residues: CASSTSLSGAYNEQFF. CDR3 in DNA: TGTGCCAGCAGCACGTCCCTGAGCGGGGCTTACAATGAGCAGTTCTTC.

This chain joins TRBV10-3 and TRBJ1-3; D call uncertain. Deletions cut 2 bases from V and 4 bases from J, with 9 bases between. This CDR3 has 14 residues. Germline CDR1 reads ENHRY; CDR2 reads SYGVKD. The CDR3, as DNA: TGTGCCATCAGTGAGCAGGTCTCCGGAAACACCATATATTTT. Translated, it gives CAISEQVSGNTIYF.

The chain combines TRBV3-1 (or the pseudogene TRBV3-2) with TRBJ2-7; D might be TRBD1 (6 bases). V lost 3 bases and J lost 5, with 23 bases in between. This CDR3 region has 17 residues. CDR1 is LGHDT, CDR2 YNNKEL, per germline (reference sequence). Here the CDR3 DNA reads TGTGCCAGCAGCCATCGGGCGAGGCCAGGGACACGCGACGAGCAGTACTTC. It is translated as CASSHRARPGTRDEQYF.

The rearrangement uses TRBV28 and TRBJ1-3; D is ambiguous. Deletions cut 4 bases from V and 2 bases from J, with 15 bases between. Germline CDR1 reads MDHEN; CDR2 reads SYDVKM. There are 16 residues in the CDR3. The CDR3 nucleotides are TGTGCCAGCAGTTCTGAGGGAGCCGAGGCTGGAAACACCATATATTTT. Amino acid sequence: CASSSEGAEAGNTIYF. Based on the CDR3 plus reference TRBV28 and TRBJ1-3, the full variable domain is DVKVTQSSRYLVKRTGEKVFLECVQDMDHENMFWYRQDPGLGLRLIYFSYDVKMKEKGDIPEGYSVSREKKERFSLILESASTNQTSMYLCASSSEGAEAGNTIYFGEGSWLTVV.

The chain combines TRBV11-2 with TRBJ2-3; D gene ambiguous. CDR3 size: 15 residues. Germline V gives CDR1 SGHAT, CDR2 FQNNGV. The V gene lost 5 bases and the J gene lost 1 base, with 13 bases spanning the gap. In DNA form, the CDR3 reads TGTGCCAGCAGCCGAGCCCCTTCGGGCACAGATACGCAGTATTTT. Its protein is CASSRAPSGTDTQYF.

The V gene is TRBV27, the J gene TRBJ2-3; 9 bases map to TRBD2. The germline V gene encodes CDR1 MNHEY and CDR2 SMNVEV (reference sequence). The CDR3 spans 15 residues. Trimming cost V 3 bases and J 3 bases; bases outside gene matches: 4. The CDR3 sequence: CASSFSGRATDTQYF. CDR3 sequence (DNA): TGTGCCAGCAGTTTTAGCGGGAGAGCGACAGATACGCAGTATTTT.

The V call is TRBV19, the J call TRBJ1-1, with 10 positions matching TRBD1. This CDR3 region has 17 residues. The germline V gene encodes CDR1 LNHDA and CDR2 SQIVND (reference sequence). V shed 6 bases and J 1 base; nucleotides not matched to a gene: 11. The DNA of the CDR3 is TGTGCCAGTAGGACAGGGGGCGCACATGTTACGAACACTGAAGCTTTCTTT. Translation gives CASRTGGAHVTNTEAFF.

V gene TRBV7-2 combines with J gene TRBJ2-3; D is possibly TRBD1 (5 bases). Germline V gene lookup returns CDR1 SGHTA and CDR2 FQGNSA. This CDR3 spans 14 amino acids. V lost 5 bases to trimming and J lost 6 bases, with 15 bases between them. The CDR3 sequence is CASSTGSGRDTQYF. CDR3 DNA sequence: TGTGCCAGCAGCACGGGTTCAGGGCGGGATACGCAGTATTTT.

This clone was picked up one time. This rearrangement joins TRBV12-3 or TRBV12-4 to TRBJ1-2, with D tentatively TRBD1 (5 bases). There are 12 residues in the CDR3. V was clipped by 9 bases and J by 9 bases, with 17 bases between them. The CDR3 nucleotides are TGTGCCAGTCAAGGGGTGGGCATGCGCTACACCTTC. It codes for CASQGVGMRYTF.

The rearrangement uses TRBV4-3 and TRBJ2-3, with TRBD2 matching 9 bases. The CDR3 is made up of 19 amino acids. Germline V gene sequence: CDR1 LGHNA, CDR2 YSLEER. V shed 1 base and J 2 bases; nucleotides not matched to a gene: 13. The CDR3 region has the DNA TGCGCCAGCAGCCAAGGGATCCTGGGACTAGCTTGGGACACAGATACGCAGTATTTT. It specifies CASSQGILGLAWDTDTQYF.

V is TRBV10-3 and J is TRBJ2-6; possibly TRBD2 for D (6 bases). Per germline, CDR1 ENHRY and CDR2 SYGVKD. The CDR3 is 19 residues long. The V and J ends lost 0 bases and 0 bases respectively, with 15 bases between them. In DNA, the CDR3 is TGTGCCATCAGTGAGTCTGGCAAGGGAGGACCCTCTGGGGCCAACGTCCTGACTTTC. It yields the protein CAISESGKGGPSGANVLTF.

The genes are TRBV28 and TRBJ1-2; TRBD1 matches 8 bases. The CDR3 length is 16 residues. Germline CDR1 and CDR2: MDHEN and SYDVKM. The V and J ends lost 7 bases and 4 bases, in that order; junction bases with no gene match: 14. This chain's CDR3 is CASKPLTGVVIYGYTF. CDR3 DNA: TGTGCCAGCAAACCCCTGACAGGGGTCGTTATCTATGGCTACACCTTC.

The chain uses TRBV7-9 and TRBJ1-1; D is uncertain. This CDR3 is 12 amino acids long. V was shortened by 1 base and J by 3 bases, with 3 bases between the two germline ends. In germline, CDR1 is SEHNR, CDR2 FQNEAQ (reference sequence). The CDR3, as DNA: TGTGCCAGCAGCTTAGACTACACTGAAGCTTTCTTT. It codes for CASSLDYTEAFF.

J is TRBJ1-5 and V is TRBV18; the D gene is possibly TRBD1 (6 bases). This CDR3 has 15 residues. Trimming took off 3 bases at V and 3 bases at J, with 12 bases between the two ends. Per the germline V gene, CDR1 is KGHSH and CDR2 is LQKENI. The CDR3 protein is CASSPQQGTNQPQHF. The CDR3 DNA is TGTGCCAGCTCACCCCAACAGGGAACCAATCAGCCCCAGCATTTT.